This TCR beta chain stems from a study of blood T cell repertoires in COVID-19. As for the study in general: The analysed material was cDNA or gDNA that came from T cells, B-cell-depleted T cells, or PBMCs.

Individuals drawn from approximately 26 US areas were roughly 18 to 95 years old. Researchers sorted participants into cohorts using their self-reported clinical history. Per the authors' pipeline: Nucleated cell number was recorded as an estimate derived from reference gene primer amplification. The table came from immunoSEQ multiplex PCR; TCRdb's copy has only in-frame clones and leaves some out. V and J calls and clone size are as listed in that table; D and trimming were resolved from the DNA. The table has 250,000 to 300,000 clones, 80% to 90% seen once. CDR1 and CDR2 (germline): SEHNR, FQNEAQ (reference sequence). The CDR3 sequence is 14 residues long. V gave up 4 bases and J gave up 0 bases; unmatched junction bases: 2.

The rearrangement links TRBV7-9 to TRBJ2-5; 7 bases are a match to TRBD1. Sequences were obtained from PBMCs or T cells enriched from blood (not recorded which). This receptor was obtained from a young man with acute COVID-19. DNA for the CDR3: TGTGCCAGCAGCTATCAGGGGGACCAAGAGACCCAGTACTTC. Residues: CASSYQGDQETQYF.